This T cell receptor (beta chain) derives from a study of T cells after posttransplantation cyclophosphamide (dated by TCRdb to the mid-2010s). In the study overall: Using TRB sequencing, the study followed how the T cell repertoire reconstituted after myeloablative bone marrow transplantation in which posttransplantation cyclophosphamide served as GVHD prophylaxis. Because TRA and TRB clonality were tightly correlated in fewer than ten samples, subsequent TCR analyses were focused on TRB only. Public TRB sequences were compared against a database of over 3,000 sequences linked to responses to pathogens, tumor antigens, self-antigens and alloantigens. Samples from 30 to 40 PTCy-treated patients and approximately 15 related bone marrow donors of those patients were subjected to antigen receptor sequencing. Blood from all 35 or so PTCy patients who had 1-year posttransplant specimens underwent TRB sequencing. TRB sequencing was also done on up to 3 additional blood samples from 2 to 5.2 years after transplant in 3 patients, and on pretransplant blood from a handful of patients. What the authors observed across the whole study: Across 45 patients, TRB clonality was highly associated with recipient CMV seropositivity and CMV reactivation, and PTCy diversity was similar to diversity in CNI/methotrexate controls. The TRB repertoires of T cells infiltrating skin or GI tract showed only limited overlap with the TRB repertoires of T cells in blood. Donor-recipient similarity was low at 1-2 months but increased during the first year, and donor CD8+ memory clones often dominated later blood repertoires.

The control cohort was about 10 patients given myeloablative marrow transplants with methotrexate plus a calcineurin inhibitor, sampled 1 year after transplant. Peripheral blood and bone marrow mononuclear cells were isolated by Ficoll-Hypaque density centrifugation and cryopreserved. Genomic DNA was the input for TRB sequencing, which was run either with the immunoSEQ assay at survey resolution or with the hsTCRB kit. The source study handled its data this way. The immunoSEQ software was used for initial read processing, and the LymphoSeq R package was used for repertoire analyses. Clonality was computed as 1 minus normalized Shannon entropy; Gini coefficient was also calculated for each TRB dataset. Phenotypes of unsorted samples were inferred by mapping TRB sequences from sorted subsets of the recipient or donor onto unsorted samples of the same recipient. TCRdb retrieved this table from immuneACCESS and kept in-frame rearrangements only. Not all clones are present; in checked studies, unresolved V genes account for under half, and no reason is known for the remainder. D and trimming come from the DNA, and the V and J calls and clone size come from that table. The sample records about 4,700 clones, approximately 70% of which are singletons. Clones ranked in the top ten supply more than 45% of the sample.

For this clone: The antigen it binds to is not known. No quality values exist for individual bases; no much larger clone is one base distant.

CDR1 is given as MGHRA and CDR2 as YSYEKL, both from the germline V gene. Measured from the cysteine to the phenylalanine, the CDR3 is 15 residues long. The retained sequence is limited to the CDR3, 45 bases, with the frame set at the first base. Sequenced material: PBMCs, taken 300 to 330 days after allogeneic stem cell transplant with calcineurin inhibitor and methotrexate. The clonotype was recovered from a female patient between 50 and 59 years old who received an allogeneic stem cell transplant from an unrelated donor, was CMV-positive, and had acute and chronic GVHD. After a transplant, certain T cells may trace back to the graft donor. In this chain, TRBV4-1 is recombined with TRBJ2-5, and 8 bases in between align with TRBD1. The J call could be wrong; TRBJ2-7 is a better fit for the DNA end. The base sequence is TGCGCCAGCAGCCAAGTGACAGGGGTGCCCCACGAGCAGTACTTC. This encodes CASSQVTGVPHEQYF.